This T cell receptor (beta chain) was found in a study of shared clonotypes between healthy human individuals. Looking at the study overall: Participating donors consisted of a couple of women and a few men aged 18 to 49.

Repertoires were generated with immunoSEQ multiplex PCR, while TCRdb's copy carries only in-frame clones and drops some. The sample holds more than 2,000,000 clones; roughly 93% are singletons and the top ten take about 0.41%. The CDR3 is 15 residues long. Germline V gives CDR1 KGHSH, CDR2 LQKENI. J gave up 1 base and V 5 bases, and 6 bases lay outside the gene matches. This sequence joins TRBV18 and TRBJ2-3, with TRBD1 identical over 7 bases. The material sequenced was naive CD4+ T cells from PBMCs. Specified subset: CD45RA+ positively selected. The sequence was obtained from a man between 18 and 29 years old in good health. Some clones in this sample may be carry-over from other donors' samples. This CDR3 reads CASSDRTGRTDTQYF. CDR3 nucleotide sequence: TGTGCCAGCTCAGATAGGACAGGCCGCACAGATACGCAGTATTTT.